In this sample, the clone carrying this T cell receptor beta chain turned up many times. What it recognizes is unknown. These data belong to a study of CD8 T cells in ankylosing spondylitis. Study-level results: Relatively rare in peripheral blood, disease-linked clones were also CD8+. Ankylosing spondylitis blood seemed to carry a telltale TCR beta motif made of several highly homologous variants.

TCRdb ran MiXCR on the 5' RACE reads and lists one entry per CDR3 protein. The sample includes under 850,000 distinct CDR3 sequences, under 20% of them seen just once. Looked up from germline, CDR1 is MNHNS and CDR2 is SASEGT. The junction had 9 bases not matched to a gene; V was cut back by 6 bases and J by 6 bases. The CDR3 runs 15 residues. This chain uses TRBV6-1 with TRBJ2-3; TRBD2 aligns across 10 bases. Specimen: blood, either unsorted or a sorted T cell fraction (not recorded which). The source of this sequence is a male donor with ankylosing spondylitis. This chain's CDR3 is CASRPGLAIADTQYF. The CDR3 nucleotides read TGTGCCAGCAGACCGGGACTAGCGATCGCCGATACGCAGTATTTT.